What follows is one T cell receptor beta chain and its context. Its antigen is not known. Those patients with uncontrolled infection, other autoimmune disease, pregnancy or lactation were excluded. The record originates from a study of T cells in Graves' hyperthyroidism and ophthalmopathy. CDR1 is MDHEN and CDR2 is SYDVKM in the germline V gene. This CDR3 contains 14 residues. The V segment lost 6 bases and the J segment 0 bases; nucleotides outside the gene matches: 5. Findings and caveats of the study: Ophthalmopathy stood apart from stable hyperthyroidism in a 13 V-J model. It was a median roughly 6.5 months before onset that the model predicted ophthalmopathy. Among clonotypes expanded in thyroid above 0.001, most were also found in blood.

Using RNA transcripts as the source, TCR beta CDR3 regions were amplified. Using the HTBI primer set, a first-round RT-PCR was run on the TCR CDR3. One entry per CDR3 protein results from TCRdb running MiXCR on the multiplex PCR reads. The data show fewer than 650,000 distinct CDR3 sequences, with 40% to 55% seen just once and about 40% held by the top ten. The sequence came from an adult woman with Graves' disease, either hyperthyroidism or ophthalmopathy (not recorded which). The chain recombines TRBV28 with TRBJ2-7; 7 bases agree with TRBD2. The specimen was peripheral blood or thyroid tissue (not recorded which). The CDR3 sequence is CASRVGGSSYEQYF. CDR3 nucleotide sequence: TGTGCCAGCAGGGTGGGAGGGAGCTCCTACGAGCAGTACTTC.